This is a list of T cell receptor beta chains from one sample in a study of cytomegalovirus exposure and HLA in healthy donors. The method was immunoSEQ multiplex PCR; TCRdb's version includes in-frame clones alone and lacks a portion of them. This table holds 130,000 to 150,000 clones, around 89% found once. The sample consisted of PBMCs. The receptors were gathered from a woman aged 30 to 39 in good health and CMV-seropositive. Both conserved end residues are part of each CDR3. D genes are given only for firm matches. Clone size is not always given. Where it is, it says once, few, many or a class for expanded clones.

J	V	size	D	CDR3	DNA
TRBJ1-5	TRBV2	.	TRBD1	CASRAGTGGNQPQHF	TGTGCCAGCAGGGCCGGGACAGGGGGCAATCAGCCCCAGCATTTT
TRBJ2-7	TRBV4-1	few	TRBD2	CASSQEAGGSYEQYF	TGCGCCAGCAGCCAAGAAGCGGGAGGGTCCTACGAGCAGTACTTC
TRBJ2-5	TRBV10-3	.	TRBD2	CAISESGSGEQETQYF	TGTGCCATCAGTGAGTCGGGTAGCGGGGAGCAAGAGACCCAGTACTTC
TRBJ1-5	TRBV10-2	.	.	CASSEVGGNQPQHF	TGCGCCAGCAGTGAGGTAGGGGGCAATCAGCCCCAGCATTTT
TRBJ2-5	TRBV25-1	.	.	CASSGDRIETQYF	TGTGCCAGCAGTGGAGACAGGATTGAGACCCAGTACTTC
TRBJ2-3	TRBV19	.	.	CASSIFSTRTQYF	TGTGCCAGTAGTATTTTCTCCACTAGGACGCAGTATTTT
TRBJ2-3	TRBV6-1	.	TRBD1	CASSGWDRGRGDTQYF	TGTGCCAGCAGTGGGTGGGACAGGGGGCGCGGAGATACGCAGTATTTT
TRBJ2-5	TRBV1	.	.	CTSSQDWSDRTAETQYF	TGCACCAGCAGCCAAGATTGGTCGGACAGGACCGCGGAGACCCAGTACTTC
TRBJ1-2	TRBV19	.	.	CASSNGPTYGYTF	TGTGCCAGTAGTAATGGGCCAACGTATGGCTACACCTTC
TRBJ1-1	TRBV27	.	.	CASSLTSGNTEAFF	TGTGCCAGCAGTTTAACTTCTGGGAACACTGAAGCTTTCTTT
TRBJ1-1	TRBV28	once	TRBD1	CASSSDRRSFEGNTEAFF	TGTGCCAGCAGTTCGGACAGGAGGAGCTTTGAGGGGAACACTGAAGCTTTCTTT
TRBJ2-4	TRBV5-6	.	TRBD2	CASSWGLAGPLAKNIQYF	TGTGCCAGCAGCTGGGGGCTAGCGGGTCCCCTAGCCAAAAACATTCAGTACTTC